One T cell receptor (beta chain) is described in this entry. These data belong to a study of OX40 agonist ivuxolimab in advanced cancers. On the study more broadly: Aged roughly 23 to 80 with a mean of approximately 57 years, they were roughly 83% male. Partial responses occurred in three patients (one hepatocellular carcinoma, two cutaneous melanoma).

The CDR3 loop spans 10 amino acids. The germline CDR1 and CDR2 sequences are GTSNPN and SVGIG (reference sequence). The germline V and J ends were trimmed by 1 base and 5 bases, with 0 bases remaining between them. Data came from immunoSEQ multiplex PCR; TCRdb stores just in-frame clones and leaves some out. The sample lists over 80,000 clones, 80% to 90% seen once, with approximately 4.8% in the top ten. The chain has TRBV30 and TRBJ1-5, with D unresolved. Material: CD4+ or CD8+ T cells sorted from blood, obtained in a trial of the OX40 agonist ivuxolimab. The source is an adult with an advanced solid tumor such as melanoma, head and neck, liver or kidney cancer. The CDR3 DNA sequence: TGTGCCTGGAGTGATCAGCCCCAGCATTTT. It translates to CAWSDQPQHF.